The T cell receptor beta chain under discussion was sequenced for a study of blood T cell repertoires in COVID-19 (dated by TCRdb to the early 2020s). A note on the overall study: Samples from collaborators originated in the United States, Italy and Spain and spanned both the acute and convalescent phases of COVID-19. The material from the prospective study consisted of cDNA or gDNA derived from T cells, B-cell-depleted T cells, or PBMCs. Subjects who had been exposed to COVID-19, were actively infected with it, or had recovered from it provided the deeply sampled blood TCRbeta repertoires that made up the dataset. A freely available public database, intended as a resource for researchers studying the immune response to SARS-CoV-2, is where the repertoires were released. The samples were drawn from the first 160 participants of the ongoing ImmuneRACE study and from roughly 1,300 subjects provided by 6 global collaborators. A de-identified subject ID, COVID-19 status, age in years and sex were almost always included in the sample metadata. Where available, HLA class I and class II types were obtained from metadata supplied by the sample provider rather than from assay-based typing.

The collaborating institutions used their own protocols to collect whole blood in K2EDTA tubes. For TCRbeta analysis, collaborators shipped samples as frozen whole blood, isolated PBMCs, or DNA extracted from either of those sample types. General study outcomes and caveats: Clinical and demographic metadata were provided uncurated, with the amount varying by source and participant.

V loses 7 bases at its end and J loses 3 bases; junction bases beyond the gene matches: 3. From cysteine to phenylalanine, the CDR3 is 15 amino acids long. The sequence is cut down to CDR3 DNA, 45 bases in frame from base 1. Based on the germline V gene (reference sequence), the CDR1 and CDR2 sequences are LNHDA and SQIVND. TCRbeta CDR3 regions were amplified from genomic DNA using the immunoSEQ Assay, a bias-controlled multiplex PCR. In the paper's pipeline: The number of nucleated cells in each sample was estimated from the amplification of reference gene primers within the assay. To quantify the absolute abundance of each unique TCRbeta CDR3 rearrangement, sequence reads were collapsed and filtered. For each sample, productive Simpson clonality was calculated as the square root of Simpson's diversity index across productive rearrangements. TCRdb took this table from immuneACCESS and kept in-frame rearrangements with V and J called. Such tables lack part of the clones; where checked against another copy, unresolved V genes explain under half of the gap, and the rest is unexplained. V and J calls and clone size are copied from that table; D and trimming were computed from the DNA. The sample has over 150,000 clones on record, around 87% of them singletons. The ten most abundant clones make up 2.7% of the sample.

Comment on this clone: What antigen it recognizes has not been identified. It has no much larger one-base neighbor in the sample; base qualities were not kept.

The sample was peripheral blood. The receptor comes from a man aged 35 to 55 with active or convalescent COVID-19. This sequence uses TRBV19 and TRBJ2-5; a stretch of 15 junction bases matches TRBD2. The nucleotide sequence reads as follows: TGTGCCAGTACCAGGACTAGCGGGGGGGAAGAGACCCAGTACTTC. Its protein product is CASTRTSGGEETQYF.